This T cell receptor beta chain derives from a study of cytomegalovirus exposure and HLA in healthy donors. Study details: A prior study identified 110 million or so unique TCR beta sequences from roughly 180 million T cells.

About this clone itself: Its matching antigen is unknown.

Study results and limitations: Later genetic work tied a missense DCLRE1C variant to beta-chain V and J trimming.

This CDR3 is built from 15 residues. CDR1 and CDR2 from the germline V gene are SGHRS and YFSETQ. V lost 1 base and J 2 bases, leaving 12 bases between the germline ends. Amplification used 60 Vbeta primers and 13 Jbeta primers. Libraries were prepared by immunoSEQ multiplex PCR; TCRdb keeps only in-frame clonotypes and omits some of them. The sample has 120,000 to 150,000 clones, 60% to 85% seen once. The sample comprised PBMCs. This chain connects TRBV5-1 to TRBJ1-2, with a tentative D call TRBD1 (6 bases). The clonotype was recovered from a man aged 35-49 years in good health and CMV-seropositive. The CDR3 nucleotides read TGCGCCAGCAGCTTGTTCGGGGGGGCAAACTATGGCTACACCTTC. Encoded protein: CASSLFGGANYGYTF.